This TCR beta chain was documented in a study of T-cell memory formation after mild COVID-19. Looking at the study overall: Each donor largely had its own TCR clusters.

Germline-derived CDR1 and CDR2 are KGHSH and LQKENI. The CDR3 loop spans 12 amino acids. V was cut by 9 bases and J by 3 bases, with 9 bases left in between. TCRdb re-analysed the 5' RACE reads in MiXCR, keeping a single row per CDR3 protein. This repertoire shows hundreds of thousands of distinct CDR3 sequences, roughly 24% found once; its top ten account for 7% to 9.5%. This clonotype was detected a few times. Its antigen is still unknown. Study-wide points: Clones that contracted from day 15 to 85 were balanced CD4/CD8, while later expanders leaned CD4+.

The receptor was isolated from an adult woman who had mild COVID-19 (a few samples of this study predate the infection). Cell type and time point are not known. The chain couples TRBV18 to TRBJ2-1; maybe TRBD2 (5 bases). The sequenced sample consisted of PBMCs or a T cell subset sorted from them (not recorded which). CDR3 amino acids: CASKRIYNEQFF. The CDR3, as DNA: TGTGCCAGTAAGCGGATCTACAATGAGCAGTTCTTC.